The present entry profiles one T cell receptor (beta chain) with its context. Authors' methods: Amplified reference gene primers provided the basis for estimating nucleated cell counts. Measured with immunoSEQ multiplex PCR; TCRdb has only the in-frame clones, and not every one. That table supplies the V and J calls and clone size; D and trimming were determined from the DNA. This sample has roughly 670,000 clones, with 90% found just once. The sample is drawn from a study of blood T cell repertoires in COVID-19. The germline gives CDR1 LGHNA, CDR2 YSLEER. Trimming left V 0 bases short and J 3 bases short, with 12 bases between. The CDR3 sequence is 15 residues long.

The sequence derives from a woman aged 18-29 years with acute or convalescent COVID-19. The sample comprised peripheral blood. This chain joins TRBV4-3 and TRBJ2-7; no definite D call. The CDR3 region is CASSQDISTLYEQYF. Written as DNA, the CDR3 is TGCGCCAGCAGCCAAGATATTAGCACTCTCTACGAGCAGTACTTC.